This passage covers 20 T cell receptor beta chains from one sample sequenced in a study of circulating CD8 cells and anti-PD-1 response in melanoma. Sorting of live CD3+CD8+TCRalphabeta+ cells by PD-1 and/or TIGIT gave four subsets. TCR libraries were prepared from 15 ng of total RNA with the QIAseq Immune Repertoire TCR panel. TCRdb itself ran the reads through MiXCR, one entry per CDR3 protein. Of some 2,100 distinct CDR3 sequences detected, approximately 6.5% appear once; the ten largest clones hold 2.9%. This sample comprised CD8+ T cells from PBMCs, obtained at baseline or after one month of anti-PD-1 therapy (not recorded which). Receptor source: a human donor with melanoma.

In its sample, this clonotype ranks as medium-sized. The chain carries TRBV28 and TRBJ2-7; a weak D match, TRBD2 (6 bases). The V and J ends lost 2 bases and 7 bases respectively, with 12 bases between them. In germline, CDR1 is MDHEN, CDR2 SYDVKM. The length of the CDR3 is 13 residues. The CDR3: CASSLTGEGEQYF. CDR3 in DNA: TGTGCCAGCAGTTTAACGGGGGAAGGGGAGCAGTACTTC.

By share of the sample, this clonotype is medium-sized. J is TRBJ1-2 and V is TRBV20-1; maybe TRBD1 (6 bases). Trimming pared 0 bases from V and 4 bases from J, leaving 15 bases between. The germline V gene encodes CDR1 DFQATT and CDR2 SNEGSKA (reference sequence). This CDR3 comprises 15 residues. The CDR3: CSARDPDTGPYGYTF. CDR3 coding DNA: TGCAGTGCTAGAGACCCAGACACAGGGCCCTATGGCTACACCTTC.

This chain joins TRBV19 and TRBJ2-1, with D maybe TRBD2 (6 bases). Trimming took off 8 bases at V and 5 bases at J, with 7 bases between the two ends. CDR1 and CDR2 from the germline V gene are LNHDA and SQIVND (reference sequence). CDR3 length equals 11 residues. The CDR3 is CASRGNNEQFF. DNA of the CDR3: TGTGCCAGTCGGGGGAACAATGAGCAGTTCTTC.

This clonotype is deemed medium-sized. This sequence joins TRBV28 and TRBJ2-5; a possible D gene is TRBD2 (6 bases). The germline V and J ends were trimmed by 11 bases and 5 bases, with 12 bases remaining between them. Germline CDR1 reads MDHEN; CDR2 reads SYDVKM. The CDR3 has 11 residues. The CDR3 bases are TGTGCCGCCGCCCGGGGGGAGACCCAGTACTTC. It specifies CAAARGETQYF.

This clonotype qualifies as medium-sized (0.01 to 0.1%). The CDR3 nucleotides read TGTGCCAGCAGCTTCTCGGAGAACACTGAAGCTTTCTTT. Amino acid sequence: CASSFSENTEAFF. The chain links TRBV7-9 to TRBJ1-1; D is undetermined. V dropped 3 bases and J dropped 1 base, with 6 bases sitting between them. Germline assignment: CDR1 SEHNR and CDR2 FQNEAQ (reference sequence). CDR3 length: 13 residues.

Remarks on this clonotype: A read error is possible here, since a much larger clone lies one base away. The rearrangement uses TRBV28 and TRBJ2-4; TRBD2 agrees at 10 bases. CDR1 MDHEN and CDR2 SYDVKM come from the germline V gene. V shed 4 bases and J 0 bases; nucleotides not matched to a gene: 6. The CDR3 runs to 17 residues. DNA of the CDR3: TGTGCCAGCAGTTCGCAGACTAGCGGGCTAGCCAAAAACATTCAGTACTTC. Protein product: CASSSQTSGLAKNIQYF.

Relative to its sample, this clonotype is medium-sized. The V and J genes are TRBV19 and TRBJ2-3; possibly TRBD1 for D (5 bases). Germline-derived CDR1 and CDR2 are LNHDA and SQIVND (reference sequence). V was shortened by 11 bases and J by 1 base, with 13 bases between the two germline ends. CDR3 size: 13 residues. As DNA, the CDR3 is TGTGCCTCTTGGACATACGGCACAGATACGCAGTATTTT. Its protein is CASWTYGTDTQYF.

This clonotype is medium-sized. The chain uses TRBV4-1 and TRBJ2-2; D might be TRBD1 or TRBD2, each matching 5 bases. Germline V gene sequence: CDR1 MGHRA, CDR2 YSYEKL. The length of the CDR3 is 16 residues. V lost 4 bases to trimming and J lost 1 base, with 13 bases between them. CDR3 sequence reads: CASSPEGWLNTGELFF. In nucleotides, the CDR3 is TGCGCCAGCAGCCCCGAGGGGTGGTTGAACACCGGGGAGCTGTTTTTT.

By share of the sample, this clonotype is medium-sized. The chain uses TRBV5-5 and TRBJ2-1; TRBD1 or TRBD2 may be the D gene (5 bases each). The CDR3 is made up of 17 amino acids. Trimming took 4 bases from V and 1 from J, leaving 18 bases between them. From germline, CDR1 is SGHKS and CDR2 YYEKEE (reference sequence). This CDR3 is CASSGMGSEGSYNEQFF. As DNA, the CDR3 is TGTGCCAGCAGCGGGATGGGGTCCGAGGGGTCCTACAATGAGCAGTTCTTC.

Details on this clonotype: It may be a read error: a sequence one base away is much more abundant. The CDR3 here is CASTKTGRTASYNEQFF. CDR3 sequence (DNA): TGTGCCAGCACCAAAACGGGCAGAACTGCCTCCTACAATGAGCAGTTCTTC. The J gene is TRBJ2-1, the V gene TRBV2; D is unclear. V was cut by 7 bases and J by 0 bases, with 19 bases left in between. Germline CDR1 reads SNHLY; CDR2 reads FYNNEI. The CDR3 is made up of 17 amino acids.

By proportion, this clonotype is medium-sized (0.01 to 0.1%). The rearrangement uses TRBV28 and TRBJ2-7; D possibly corresponds to TRBD1 (6 bases). V was pared by 6 bases and J by 0 bases, with 12 bases between. Germline CDR1 reads MDHEN; CDR2 reads SYDVKM. The CDR3 spans 14 residues. In DNA form, the CDR3 reads TGTGCCAGCAGCCGGGACATTGACTCCTACGAGCAGTACTTC. Its protein is CASSRDIDSYEQYF.

Notes on this clonotype: A single base is all that separates this from a far larger clone, so a read error is likely. The rearrangement links TRBV19 to TRBJ2-1; 9 bases line up with TRBD1. Germline CDR1 LNHDA, CDR2 SQIVND (reference sequence). V lost 7 bases and J lost 10; bases outside the gene matches: 11. The CDR3 is made up of 14 amino acids. Here the CDR3 reads CASTPTGGIYEQFF. The CDR3 DNA sequence: TGTGCCAGTACTCCGACAGGGGGAATATACGAGCAGTTCTTC.

This clonotype is labeled as medium-sized. As DNA, the CDR3 is TGTGCCAGCAGCTTCGGAACACTCAATTCACCCCTCCACTTT. It specifies CASSFGTLNSPLHF. The chain couples TRBV5-4 to TRBJ1-6; no clear D. V dropped 2 bases and J dropped 7 bases, with 10 bases sitting between them. Germline CDR1 and CDR2: SGHNT and YYREEE (reference sequence). CDR3 length: 14 residues. Full variable domain (outside the CDR3, taken from reference TRBV5-4 and TRBJ1-6): ETGVTQSPTHLIKTRGQQVTLRCSSQSGHNTVSWYQQALGQGPQFIFQYYREEENGRGNFPPRFSGLQFPNYSSELNVNALELDDSALYLCASSFGTLNSPLHFGNGTRLTVT.

The chain employs TRBV5-6 and TRBJ2-7; 13 nucleotides agree with TRBD2. This CDR3 is built from 17 residues. J gave up 2 bases and V 3 bases, and 8 bases lay outside the gene matches. Germline V CDR1 and CDR2: SGHDT, YYEEEE. The CDR3 sequence is CASSSGLAGVQTYEQYF. CDR3 bases: TGTGCCAGCAGCTCCGGACTAGCGGGGGTCCAAACCTACGAGCAGTACTTC.

In this sample, this clonotype is medium-sized (0.01 to 0.1%). V and J are TRBV28 and TRBJ2-1, with 9 bases lining up with TRBD2. V lost 5 bases and J lost 1; bases outside the gene matches: 6. The CDR3 contains 16 residues. Germline loops: CDR1 MDHEN, CDR2 SYDVKM. CDR3 protein: CASSIGLAISYNEQFF. CDR3 nucleotides: TGTGCCAGCAGTATCGGACTAGCGATTTCCTACAATGAGCAGTTCTTC.

Sample share makes this clonotype medium-sized. CDR3 nucleotide sequence: TGTGCCATCTCCAGGGACAGCTACAATGAGCAGTTCTTC. It is translated as CAISRDSYNEQFF. J is TRBJ2-1 and V is TRBV28; 7 nucleotides agree with TRBD1. This CDR3 region has 13 residues. Germline CDR1 reads MDHEN; CDR2 reads SYDVKM. The trim removed 10 bases at V and 3 bases at J, leaving 6 bases unmatched.

Within the sample, this clonotype is large. Here the CDR3 DNA reads TGTGCCAGCAGCTTAGGGCTGCTTGGTCTCCACTTT. The encoded protein is CASSLGLLGLHF. The chain couples TRBV7-2 to TRBJ1-6; D unclear. Per the germline V gene, CDR1 is SGHTA and CDR2 is FQGNSA. Trimming left V 1 base short and J 16 bases short, with 11 bases between. The CDR3 has 12 amino acids.

By frequency in the sample, this clonotype is medium-sized. The chain uses TRBV19 and TRBJ2-1, with 12 positions matching TRBD2. V dropped 5 bases and J dropped 4; count of bases not matched to a gene: 3. The CDR3 covers 15 residues. From germline, CDR1 is LNHDA and CDR2 SQIVND (reference sequence). The CDR3 DNA reads TGTGCCAGTAGTCTAGCGGGGGGGCGATACAATGAGCAGTTCTTC. This gives the protein CASSLAGGRYNEQFF.

Relative to its sample, this clonotype is medium-sized. The rearrangement uses TRBV19 and TRBJ2-1; D unresolved. The CDR3 runs 13 residues. Trimming pared 3 bases from V and 4 bases from J, leaving 7 bases between. CDR1 and CDR2 (germline): LNHDA, SQIVND (reference sequence). DNA for the CDR3: TGTGCCAGTAGTATTATGGCGTACAATGAGCAGTTCTTC. Encoded protein: CASSIMAYNEQFF.

Sample share makes this clonotype medium-sized. The chain links TRBV19 to TRBJ2-7; a weak D match, TRBD1 (6 bases). Germline CDR1 reads LNHDA; CDR2 reads SQIVND (reference sequence). The CDR3 contains 12 residues. Deletions cut 6 bases from V and 4 bases from J, with 10 bases between. The CDR3 nucleotides are TGTGCCAGTAGGGGGACATTGTACGAGCAGTACTTC. It codes for CASRGTLYEQYF.